Shown below are 6 T cell receptor beta chains from a single sample sequenced in a study of shared clonotypes between healthy human individuals (dated by TCRdb to 2020 to 2021). The method was the immunoSEQ multiplex PCR assay. This is the immuneACCESS table as TCRdb keeps it, with only in-frame sequences that have V and J called. A part of the clones is gone; compared with another copy, unresolved V genes explain less than half, and the rest is unexplained. The sample has hundreds of thousands of clones on record, 70% to 80% of them singletons. The leading ten clones occupy 9.5% to 15% of the sample. The sample consisted of PBMCs. Receptor source: a woman aged 40 to 50 in good health. Some clones in this sample may be carry-over from other donors' samples.

To note about this clone: A far larger clone is off by one base, so a read error is likely. The J gene is TRBJ2-6, the V gene TRBV7-3, with D possibly TRBD1 on 6 matching bases. The length of the CDR3 is 13 residues. Germline V gene sequence: CDR1 SGHTA, CDR2 FQGTGA. In DNA form, the CDR3 reads TGTGCCAGCAAGTCGGCAGGGGCCAACGCCCTGACTTTC. Residues: CASKSAGANALTF.

V is TRBV29-1 and J is TRBJ2-1, with TRBD2 matching 8 bases. V gave up 3 bases and J gave up 10 bases; unmatched junction bases: 8. CDR3 length equals 13 residues. Germline CDR1 SQVTM, CDR2 ANQGSEA. The CDR3 DNA reads as TGCAGCGTTGATACAGCGGGAGTACGCGAGCAGTTCTTC. Amino acids: CSVDTAGVREQFF.

The CDR3 loop is CASSPRGGQGNNEQYF. The DNA of the CDR3 is TGTGCCAGCAGCCCCAGAGGGGGACAGGGTAATAACGAGCAGTACTTC. V is TRBV9 and J is TRBJ2-7, with 9 bases matching TRBD1. The V gene's germline CDR1 is SGDLS and CDR2 YYNGEE. CDR3 length: 16 residues. The trim removed 4 bases at V and 5 bases at J, leaving 13 bases unmatched.

CDR3 sequence reads: CASSLGTENTIYF. CDR3 DNA: TGTGCCAGCAGCCTCGGGACAGAAAACACCATATATTTT. The chain links TRBV4-2 to TRBJ1-3; 7 bases are shared with TRBD1. This CDR3 region has 13 residues. Germline V gene data show CDR1 as LGHNA and CDR2 as YNFKEQ. V dropped 4 bases and J dropped 6; count of bases not matched to a gene: 3.

Of note for this clone: Given a much more abundant clone one base away, this may be a read error. The same CDR3 is also encoded by other DNA sequences in this sample. The chain recombines TRBV30 with TRBJ2-1; 9 bases are shared with TRBD1. Looked up from germline, CDR1 is GTSNPN and CDR2 is SVGIG (reference sequence). The V gene end was trimmed by 2 bases and the J gene end by 10 bases; junction bases not matched to a gene: 18. The CDR3 has 17 residues. In nucleotides, the CDR3 is TGTGCCTGGAGTTTTACAACCCCCGGGACAGGGATCCACGAGCAGTTCTTC. Translation: CAWSFTTPGTGIHEQFF.

This rearrangement joins TRBV18 to TRBJ2-5, with D tentatively TRBD1 or TRBD2 (5 bases each). CDR3 length: 14 residues. Germline V gene lookup returns CDR1 KGHSH and CDR2 LQKENI. V lost 3 bases to trimming and J lost 4 bases, with 12 bases between them. The CDR3, as DNA: TGTGCCAGCTCACCCACTAGGGGCCGAGAGACCCAGTACTTC. Its translation is CASSPTRGRETQYF.